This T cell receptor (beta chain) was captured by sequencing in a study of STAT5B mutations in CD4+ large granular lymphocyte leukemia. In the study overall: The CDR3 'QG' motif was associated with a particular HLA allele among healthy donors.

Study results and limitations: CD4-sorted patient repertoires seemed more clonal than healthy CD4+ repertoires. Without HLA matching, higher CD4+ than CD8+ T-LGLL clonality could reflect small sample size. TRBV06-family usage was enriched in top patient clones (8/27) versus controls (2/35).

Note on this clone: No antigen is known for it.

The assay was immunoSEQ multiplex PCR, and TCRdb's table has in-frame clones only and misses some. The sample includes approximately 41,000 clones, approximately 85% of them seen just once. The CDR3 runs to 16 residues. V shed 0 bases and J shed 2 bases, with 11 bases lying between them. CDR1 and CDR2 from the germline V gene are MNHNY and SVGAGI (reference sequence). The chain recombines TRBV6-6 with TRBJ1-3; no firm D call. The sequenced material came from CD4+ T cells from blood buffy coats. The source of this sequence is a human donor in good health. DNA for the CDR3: TGTGCCAGCAGTTACTCTATCTCAGGTGCTGGAAACACCATATATTTT. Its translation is CASSYSISGAGNTIYF.